This paragraph covers one TCR beta chain sequence. Its antigen is currently not known. No base quality information exists; no much larger clone differs at one position. The junction shows trimming of 3 bases on V and 5 bases on J, and the gene matches do not reach 4 bases of it. Taken from cysteine to phenylalanine, the CDR3 has 15 residues. Only the CDR3 DNA stays, 45 bases, in frame from base 1. The germline V gene gives CDR1 as SGDLS and CDR2 as YYNGEE. Collaborating institutions collected whole blood in K2EDTA tubes following their own protocols. For TCRbeta analysis, collaborator samples were shipped as frozen whole blood, as isolated PBMCs, or as DNA extracted from either sample type. These data belong to a study of blood T cell repertoires in COVID-19 (dated by TCRdb to the early 2020s). As for the study more broadly: Samples covering the acute and convalescent phases of COVID-19 were provided by collaborators in the United States, Italy and Spain. The material from the prospective study consisted of cDNA or gDNA derived from T cells, B-cell-depleted T cells, or PBMCs. Subjects who had been exposed to COVID-19, were actively infected with it, or had recovered from it provided the deeply sampled blood TCRbeta repertoires that made up the dataset. The repertoires were released in a freely available public database intended as a resource for research on the immune response to SARS-CoV-2. The samples were drawn from two sources: the first 160 participants of the ongoing ImmuneRACE study, and 1,200 or so subjects contributed by 6 global collaborators. Sample metadata almost always included a de-identified subject ID, COVID-19 status, age in years and sex. Where HLA class I and class II types were available, the types were taken from metadata supplied by the sample provider, not from assay-based typing.

The investigation overall reported the following: The amount of clinical and demographic metadata varied by source and participant and was provided uncurated.

TCRbeta CDR3 regions were amplified from genomic DNA using the immunoSEQ Assay, a bias-controlled multiplex PCR. Under the source paper's analysis protocol: Within the assay, amplification of reference gene primers was used to estimate how many nucleated cells each sample contained. To quantify the absolute abundance of each unique TCRbeta CDR3 rearrangement, sequence reads were collapsed and filtered. For each sample, productive Simpson clonality was calculated by taking the square root of Simpson's diversity index across productive rearrangements. Entries here come from immuneACCESS through TCRdb and include only in-frame sequences with V and J called. Some clones fail to appear in such tables; in the studies checked, an unresolved V gene covers under half of the shortfall, and the cause of the remainder is unknown. V and J calls and clone size follow that table, whereas D and trimming were derived from the DNA. The sample data list about 58,000 clones, and around nine tenths of these were observed just once. The ten largest clonotypes hold over 11% of the sample.

The TCR sequence derives from a woman between 55 and 75 years old with active COVID-19. The sequencing input was peripheral blood. The chain is encoded by TRBV9 joined to TRBJ2-1, with 11 bases aligning to TRBD2. The CDR3 sequence is CASSGSGGVDNEQFF. The nucleotide sequence is TGTGCCAGCAGCGGTAGCGGGGGGGTAGACAATGAGCAGTTCTTC.